The rows below give T cell receptor beta chains drawn from one sample of a study of shared clonotypes between healthy human individuals. Only in-frame clones appear in the TCRdb table, and some are missing; sequencing was by immunoSEQ multiplex PCR. The sample yields about 1,500,000 clones, around 97% seen once. The source material was naive CD4+ T cells sorted from blood. The source of these receptors is a man younger than 45 in good health. Both conserved end residues are part of each CDR3. The D gene is left open where the match is weak. Part of the rows lack a size; the others show once, few, many or a class for expanded clones.

j_call d_call clone_size v_call cdr3_aa cdr3_nt
TRBJ2-1 . . TRBV29-1 CIGPGDVEQFF TGCATCGGGCCGGGAGATGTTGAGCAGTTCTTC
TRBJ2-1 . once TRBV7-2 CASSLAWPPRSSYNEQFF TGTGCCAGCAGCTTAGCGTGGCCTCCTAGAAGCTCCTACAATGAGCAGTTCTTC
TRBJ1-1 . . TRBV18 CASSAIQTNTEAFF TGTGCCAGCTCCGCGATTCAGACGAACACTGAAGCTTTCTTT
TRBJ2-1 . . TRBV2 CASSEDYNEQFF TGTGCCAGCAGTGAAGATTACAATGAGCAGTTCTTC
TRBJ2-3 TRBD2 . TRBV2 CASSERLREAPSTDTQYF TGTGCCAGCAGTGAAAGGTTGCGGGAGGCGCCCAGCACAGATACGCAGTATTTT
TRBJ1-2 . . TRBV28 CASSQGVRWSYTF TGTGCCAGCAGTCAAGGGGTTCGATGGAGCTACACCTTC
TRBJ1-5 TRBD1 few TRBV19 CASSTGQGRWPQHF TGTGCCAGTAGTACGGGACAGGGAAGGTGGCCCCAGCATTTT
TRBJ2-1 TRBD2 . TRBV5-1 CASTKWGGSSSYNEQFF TGCGCCAGCACTAAATGGGGGGGGTCCAGCTCCTACAATGAGCAGTTCTTC
TRBJ2-7 . . TRBV7-9 CASREQFNSYEQYF TGTGCCAGCAGAGAACAATTTAACTCCTACGAGCAGTACTTC
TRBJ1-5 . few TRBV18 CASSPEYGNQPQHF TGTGCCAGCTCACCGGAGTACGGCAATCAGCCCCAGCATTTT
TRBJ2-7 . . TRBV5-1 CASSLGGSPYEQYF TGCGCCAGCAGCTTGGGTGGCAGCCCCTACGAGCAGTACTTC
TRBJ2-5 TRBD1 . TRBV7-7 CASSPRTGGTETQYF TGTGCCAGCAGCCCTCGGACAGGGGGTACAGAGACCCAGTACTTC
TRBJ2-1 . . TRBV4-3 CASSPTKNNEQFF TGCGCCAGCAGCCCTACTAAAAACAATGAGCAGTTCTTC
TRBJ2-2 TRBD2 . TRBV27 CASSLRLAGEGGELFF TGTGCCAGCAGTTTACGCTTAGCGGGAGAAGGTGGGGAGCTGTTTTTT
TRBJ2-1 TRBD2 . TRBV9 CASSVRLAGKLEGAYNEQFF TGTGCCAGCAGCGTGAGACTAGCGGGAAAGTTAGAGGGAGCCTACAATGAGCAGTTCTTC
TRBJ1-4 . . TRBV18 CASSPPLAAVGTNEKLFF TGTGCCAGCTCACCACCATTGGCGGCAGTCGGCACTAATGAAAAACTGTTTTTT
TRBJ2-3 . . TRBV28 CASSFGASPDTQYF TGTGCCAGCAGTTTTGGAGCCTCCCCAGATACGCAGTATTTT
TRBJ2-7 . . TRBV28 CASRRPPGSRTEQYF TGTGCCAGCAGGCGACCCCCGGGAAGCCGCACCGAGCAGTACTTC
TRBJ2-3 TRBD2 . TRBV11-2 CASSSSGSGSFLDTQYF TGTGCCAGCAGTTCCTCGGGTAGCGGGAGTTTTTTAGATACGCAGTATTTT
TRBJ2-3 TRBD2 . TRBV5-1 CASSLFLAGSTDTQYF TGCGCCAGCAGCTTGTTCCTAGCGGGGAGCACAGATACGCAGTATTTT
TRBJ2-1 . . TRBV19 CASSIQRDWKSSYNEQFF TGTGCCAGTAGTATCCAACGGGACTGGAAGAGCTCCTACAATGAGCAGTTCTTC
TRBJ2-5 TRBD1 . TRBV2 CASSQTGLETQYF TGTGCCAGCAGTCAGACAGGGTTGGAGACCCAGTACTTC
TRBJ1-1 . . TRBV7-9 CASSLQGENTEAFF TGTGCCAGCAGCTTACAGGGAGAGAACACTGAAGCTTTCTTT
TRBJ2-1 . . TRBV27 CASSFGVNSRNEQFF TGTGCCAGCAGTTTTGGGGTTAATTCAAGGAATGAGCAGTTCTTC
TRBJ1-4 TRBD1 . TRBV15 CATSKGTGDEKLFF TGTGCCACCAGCAAAGGGACAGGGGATGAAAAACTGTTTTTT
TRBJ1-1 TRBD1 . TRBV5-1 CASSLGTGLAIEAFF TGCGCCAGCAGCTTGGGGACAGGCCTGGCAATTGAAGCTTTCTTT
TRBJ2-1 . few TRBV5-4 CASKWFREDNEQFF TGTGCCAGCAAGTGGTTTAGGGAAGACAATGAGCAGTTCTTC
TRBJ1-5 . . TRBV28 CASSPPPGAGQPQHF TGTGCCAGCAGCCCCCCGCCAGGGGCGGGCCAGCCCCAGCATTTT
TRBJ1-3 . . TRBV2 CASRRGTTSFGNTIYF TGTGCCAGCAGACGGGGGACGACTTCGTTTGGAAACACCATATATTTT
TRBJ1-1 TRBD1 . TRBV18 CASSPQGETEAFF TGTGCCAGCTCACCGCAGGGGGAGACTGAAGCTTTCTTT
TRBJ2-7 . . TRBV15 CATSPRRGRDYEQYF TGTGCCACCAGCCCGCGGCGGGGGCGAGACTACGAGCAGTACTTC
TRBJ2-3 TRBD2 once TRBV5-1 CASSPLTSGNTDTQYF TGCGCCAGCAGCCCACTGACTAGCGGAAACACAGATACGCAGTATTTT
TRBJ2-1 TRBD2 . TRBV5-1 CASSSGLAGENEQFF TGCGCCAGCAGCTCAGGACTAGCGGGAGAGAATGAGCAGTTCTTC